This T cell receptor (beta chain) comes out of a study of blood T cell repertoires in COVID-19. Overall study context: T cells, B-cell-depleted T cells, or PBMCs supplied cDNA or gDNA.

TCRdb keeps only in-frame clones here, not all; method: immunoSEQ multiplex PCR. Of about 240,000 clones listed, roughly 85% are singletons. This clonotype was obtained from a man aged 50 to 59 with COVID-19, enrolled during active disease. Sequenced: peripheral blood.

CDR3 coding DNA: TGTGCCAGCAGTTCCACTTCCGGGACTAGCGGGGTGGATGAGCAGTTCTTC. Translated: CASSSTSGTSGVDEQFF. V usage is TRBV28 and J usage is TRBJ2-1; TRBD2 matches 13 bases. The germline V gene encodes CDR1 MDHEN and CDR2 SYDVKM. V lost 4 bases, J lost 8 bases, and 11 bases stayed unmatched. The CDR3 loop spans 17 amino acids.